These T cell receptor beta chains were read from a single sample in a study of PD-1 blockade in classical Hodgkin lymphoma. This table comes from immunoSEQ multiplex PCR, and its TCRdb copy is limited to in-frame clones, with some not included. The data show about 64,000 clones, roughly 89% seen once. Material: peripheral blood mononuclear cells (PBMCs), obtained before the fourth cycle of nivolumab. These receptors originate from a human donor with classical Hodgkin lymphoma. Both conserved end residues are part of each CDR3. D genes are given only for firm matches. Clone size appears in some rows only: once, few, many, or a class for an expanded clone.

clone size: NA
V gene: TRBV7-9
J gene: TRBJ2-7
D gene: TRBD1
CDR3 DNA: TGTGCCAGCAGCTCGACAGGGTCCTACGAGCAGTACTTC
CDR3 protein: CASSSTGSYEQYF

clone size: NA
V gene: TRBV7-7
J gene: TRBJ1-1
D gene: NA
CDR3 DNA: TGTGCTAGCAGCCTAGCACTGAACACTGAAGCTTTCTTT
CDR3 protein: CASSLALNTEAFF

clone size: once
V gene: TRBV4-1
J gene: TRBJ1-6
D gene: TRBD1
CDR3 DNA: TGCGCCAGCAGCCGAGGCGGACAGGGGGCGCGTTCACCCCTCCACTTT
CDR3 protein: CASSRGGQGARSPLHF

clone size: once
V gene: TRBV5-4
J gene: TRBJ2-3
D gene: NA
CDR3 DNA: TGTGCCAGCAGCGCCCAATACGAGGATACGCAGTATTTT
CDR3 protein: CASSAQYEDTQYF

clone size: NA
V gene: TRBV2
J gene: TRBJ2-3
D gene: NA
CDR3 DNA: TGTGCCAGCAGGGGCGGACCCGATACGCAGTATTTT
CDR3 protein: CASRGGPDTQYF

clone size: NA
V gene: TRBV5-8
J gene: TRBJ1-5
D gene: NA
CDR3 DNA: TGTGCCAGCAGCTTAGAAGGTGGTCAGCCCCAGCATTTT
CDR3 protein: CASSLEGGQPQHF

clone size: NA
V gene: TRBV28
J gene: TRBJ1-5
D gene: NA
CDR3 DNA: TGTGCCAGCAGTTTAGGACAGCCCCAGCATTTT
CDR3 protein: CASSLGQPQHF

clone size: NA
V gene: TRBV30
J gene: TRBJ2-7
D gene: NA
CDR3 DNA: TGTGCCTGGAAAACCTCCTACGAGCAGTACTTC
CDR3 protein: CAWKTSYEQYF

clone size: NA
V gene: TRBV10-3
J gene: TRBJ2-2
D gene: NA
CDR3 DNA: TGTGCCATCGGTCGTCGCACCGGGGAGCTGTTTTTT
CDR3 protein: CAIGRRTGELFF

clone size: NA
V gene: TRBV4-1
J gene: TRBJ1-1
D gene: NA
CDR3 DNA: TGCGCCAGCAGCCAAGTTCTGAACACTGAAGCTTTCTTT
CDR3 protein: CASSQVLNTEAFF

clone size: once
V gene: TRBV15
J gene: TRBJ1-2
D gene: NA
CDR3 DNA: TGTGCCACCAGCAGAGATCAGGGGACCCGGCTTGGCTACACCTTC
CDR3 protein: CATSRDQGTRLGYTF

clone size: NA
V gene: TRBV15
J gene: TRBJ1-2
D gene: NA
CDR3 DNA: TGTGCCGCCTCGACAGCCACCTTCTATGGCTACACCTTC
CDR3 protein: CAASTATFYGYTF

clone size: NA
V gene: TRBV7-2
J gene: TRBJ2-3
D gene: TRBD2
CDR3 DNA: TGTGCCAGCAGCTTAGGCCAGCGGGGGCCCACAGATACGCAGTATTTT
CDR3 protein: CASSLGQRGPTDTQYF

clone size: NA
V gene: TRBV10-3
J gene: TRBJ2-1
D gene: TRBD1
CDR3 DNA: TGTGCCATCAGTGAGATGGACAGGGCCTCCCGGAATGAGCAGTTCTTC
CDR3 protein: CAISEMDRASRNEQFF

clone size: NA
V gene: TRBV5-1
J gene: TRBJ1-2
D gene: NA
CDR3 DNA: TGCGCCAGCAGCTTGGCGGAGTACGGCTACACCTTC
CDR3 protein: CASSLAEYGYTF

clone size: NA
V gene: TRBV2
J gene: TRBJ2-5
D gene: TRBD2
CDR3 DNA: TGTGCCAGCAGTGAAACTAGCGGGTCCCCTGGGGAGACCCAGTACTTC
CDR3 protein: CASSETSGSPGETQYF

clone size: once
V gene: TRBV6-6
J gene: TRBJ1-1
D gene: TRBD1
CDR3 DNA: TGTGCCAGCAGCTCCAGGCCTGGGACAGGTGAAGCTTTCTTT
CDR3 protein: CASSSRPGTGEAFF

clone size: NA
V gene: TRBV5-6
J gene: TRBJ2-2
D gene: NA
CDR3 DNA: TGTGCCAGCAGCTCCTTGACTAGAATTGGCACCGGGGAGCTGTTTTTT
CDR3 protein: CASSSLTRIGTGELFF

clone size: NA
V gene: TRBV14
J gene: TRBJ2-1
D gene: NA
CDR3 DNA: TGTGCCAGCAGCCAAGCGAGTTGGGTCTACAATGAGCAGTTCTTC
CDR3 protein: CASSQASWVYNEQFF

clone size: NA
V gene: TRBV6-1
J gene: TRBJ1-4
D gene: TRBD1
CDR3 DNA: TGTGCCAGCTTTTGGGGACAGGGACAACTGTTTTTT
CDR3 protein: CASFWGQGQLFF

clone size: NA
V gene: TRBV25-1
J gene: TRBJ2-5
D gene: NA
CDR3 DNA: TGTGCCAGCAGTGTTCTGGAGACCCAGTACTTC
CDR3 protein: CASSVLETQYF

clone size: once
V gene: TRBV6-5
J gene: TRBJ1-6
D gene: NA
CDR3 DNA: TGTGCCAGCAGTTACGCGGGGGGGGGTTCACCCCTCCACTTT
CDR3 protein: CASSYAGGGSPLHF

clone size: NA
V gene: TRBV7-9
J gene: TRBJ2-7
D gene: NA
CDR3 DNA: TGTGCCAGCAGCTTAGATAGCGAGCAGTACTTC
CDR3 protein: CASSLDSEQYF

clone size: NA
V gene: TRBV11-2
J gene: TRBJ1-1
D gene: NA
CDR3 DNA: TGTGCCAGCAGCTCCCGGGACACTCGGAACACTGAAGCTTTCTTT
CDR3 protein: CASSSRDTRNTEAFF

clone size: NA
V gene: TRBV6-1
J gene: TRBJ2-5
D gene: NA
CDR3 DNA: TGTGCCAGCAGTGTCCGAGACGGAGCTCAGACCCAGTACTTC
CDR3 protein: CASSVRDGAQTQYF

clone size: NA
V gene: TRBV11-3
J gene: TRBJ2-3
D gene: NA
CDR3 DNA: TGTGCCAGCAGCGCAACAGGTGACTCCACAGATACGCAGTATTTT
CDR3 protein: CASSATGDSTDTQYF

clone size: few
V gene: TRBV19
J gene: TRBJ1-2
D gene: NA
CDR3 DNA: TGTGCCAGTAGTCCCGAGACAGGCAGATCCTATGGCTACACCTTC
CDR3 protein: CASSPETGRSYGYTF

clone size: NA
V gene: TRBV27
J gene: TRBJ1-5
D gene: TRBD1
CDR3 DNA: TGTGCCAGCAGTTCGGGACAGCCGGGGAGTCAGCCCCAGCATTTT
CDR3 protein: CASSSGQPGSQPQHF

clone size: NA
V gene: TRBV2
J gene: TRBJ2-1
D gene: TRBD2
CDR3 DNA: TGTGCCAGCGGAGTAGCGGGGGGGCCAGAAAATGAGCAGTTCTTC
CDR3 protein: CASGVAGGPENEQFF